This TCR beta chain emerged from a study of cytomegalovirus exposure and HLA in healthy donors. Study findings and constraints: Common viral pathogens seemed to be connected with several of the most significant clusters, according to a later analysis. The number of N-insertions in an Asian-associated ancestry cluster was reportedly below the roughly 620-donor mean in a later analysis. The study flagged 150 to 200 TCR beta chains as cytomegalovirus-associated. TCR beta V segments were, for the most part, productive about 87% or about 30% of the time in an earlier analysis.

Only one count was recorded for this clone. Its specificity is not known. Germline trimming cut 6 bases from V and 5 bases from J; bases unmatched to any gene: 15. The CDR3 consists of 16 residues. The germline CDR1 and CDR2 sequences are SNHLY and FYNNEI. The PCR used 60 Vbeta and 13 Jbeta primers. This table comes from immunoSEQ multiplex PCR, and its TCRdb copy is limited to in-frame clones, with some not included. The sample consists of about 130,000 clones, approximately 61% of them appearing once. This clonotype was obtained from a man aged 25 to 40 in good health and CMV-seropositive. The chain is built from TRBV2 and TRBJ2-7; 8 positions match TRBD2. Sequencing was carried out using PBMCs. CDR3 loop: CASRETSGLRADEQYF. The CDR3, as DNA: TGTGCCAGCAGAGAAACTAGCGGTCTCCGTGCGGACGAGCAGTACTTC.